The following is a T cell receptor (beta chain) sequence with its context. These data are taken from a study of cytomegalovirus exposure and HLA in healthy donors. The PCR employed 60 Vbeta primers together with 13 Jbeta primers. Produced via immunoSEQ multiplex PCR; TCRdb's table is partial and in-frame only. This sample yields roughly 220,000 clones, of which 65% to 85% are seen a single time; about 1.7% belongs to the top ten. Germline loops: CDR1 SGHTS, CDR2 YDEGEE. Trimming took 0 bases from V and 1 from J, leaving 7 bases between them. The CDR3 totals 15 residues. The sequence came from a man aged 45-60 years in good health and CMV-seronegative. Sequenced sample: PBMCs. V usage is TRBV5-8 and J usage is TRBJ2-2; D may be TRBD1 (5 bases). CDR3 coding DNA: TGTGCCAGCAGCTTGGGGACAAGGAACACCGGGGAGCTGTTTTTT. Translating gives CASSLGTRNTGELFF. Combining the CDR3 with reference TRBV5-8 and TRBJ2-2 gives the whole variable domain EAGVTQSPTHLIKTRGQQATLRCSPISGHTSVYWYQQALGLGLQFLLWYDEGEERNRGNFPPRFSGRQFPNYSSELNVNALELEDSALYLCASSLGTRNTGELFFGEGSRLTVL.